The 25 T cell receptor beta chains listed next were all sequenced from one sample in a study of identical twins. TCRdb reanalysed the 5' RACE reads using MiXCR and keeps one entry per CDR3 protein. Of 260,000 or so distinct CDR3 sequences in the sample, about 7.5% were seen once. The sample was also linked to a second study, of yellow fever vaccine responses in identical twins.

The sample comprised CD8+ T cells sorted from blood. The receptors stem from a woman younger than 35 in good health.

The chain carries TRBV7-9 and TRBJ2-1; D is ambiguous. Per germline, CDR1 SEHNR and CDR2 FQNEAQ (reference sequence). With 0 bases removed from V and 9 bases from J, the gap between germline ends came to 15 bases. The CDR3 is made up of 15 amino acids. The CDR3: CASSLAGSPDREQFF. The CDR3 nucleotides read TGTGCCAGCAGCTTAGCGGGGTCCCCGGACCGTGAGCAGTTCTTC.

This chain uses TRBV5-1 with TRBJ2-7; maybe TRBD1 (6 bases). V was pared by 4 bases and J by 0 bases, with 11 bases between. The V gene's germline CDR1 is SGHRS and CDR2 YFSETQ. This CDR3 is 14 amino acids long. CDR3 in DNA: TGCGCCAGCAGCCCAGGGGACAACTCCTACGAGCAGTACTTC. Translation gives CASSPGDNSYEQYF.

The V and J genes are TRBV11-3 and TRBJ1-1; D is unclear. The CDR3 totals 11 residues. V dropped 8 bases and J dropped 5 bases, with 9 bases sitting between them. Looked up from germline, CDR1 is SGHNT and CDR2 is YENEEA. CDR3 sequence reads: CASARWTEAFF. The CDR3 nucleotides read TGTGCCAGCGCGAGATGGACTGAAGCTTTCTTT.

The CDR3 reads CATGPSRALGEQYF. CDR3 sequence (DNA): TGTGCCACCGGTCCTTCGCGGGCCCTGGGGGAGCAGTACTTC. The V and J genes are TRBV28 and TRBJ2-7, with D possibly being TRBD2 (5 bases). The CDR3 has 14 residues. Germline CDR1 and CDR2: MDHEN and SYDVKM. The V end lost 10 bases, the J end lost 7 bases, and 23 bases lay between the germline ends.

This clonotype was seen a handful of times. The chain uses TRBV27 and TRBJ2-3; D possibly corresponds to TRBD1 (5 bases). The CDR3 contains 13 residues. Germline loops: CDR1 MNHEY, CDR2 SMNVEV (reference sequence). Trimming left V 5 bases short and J 5 bases short, with 11 bases between. The CDR3 is CASSRLTVDTQYF. CDR3 bases: TGTGCCAGCAGTCGCCTGACAGTAGATACGCAGTATTTT.

This clonotype has a handful of counts. This sequence joins TRBV12-5 and TRBJ2-1, with 10 bases lining up with TRBD2. The CDR3 is 18 amino acids. Unmatched junction bases numbered 14, after V lost 4 bases and J lost 5 bases. Germline V gives CDR1 LGHNT, CDR2 FRNRAP. The CDR3 loop is CASGSSGSGSYRHNEQFF. CDR3 nucleotides: TGTGCTAGTGGTTCTAGCGGGAGCGGTTCATACAGGCACAATGAGCAGTTCTTC.

In DNA, the CDR3 is TGTGCCAGCAGCGATGGACAGACCTCTGGAAACACCATATATTTT. It is translated as CASSDGQTSGNTIYF. The chain is built from TRBV7-6 and TRBJ1-3, with D perhaps TRBD1 (6 bases). The germline V gene encodes CDR1 SGHVS and CDR2 FNYEAQ. This CDR3 region has 15 residues. Trimming stripped 5 bases from V and 0 bases from J, with 11 bases between.

In DNA form, the CDR3 reads TGTGCCAGCAGTTTCCGGTTGGAATTCGGCGAGCAGTACGTC. It is translated as CASSFRLEFGEQYV. This rearrangement joins TRBV28 to TRBJ2-7, with D uncertain. Germline V gene lookup returns CDR1 MDHEN and CDR2 SYDVKM. V dropped 3 bases and J dropped 6 bases, with 15 bases sitting between them. The CDR3 length is 14 residues.

Ten or more counts support this clonotype. The chain uses TRBV7-9 and TRBJ1-1; D is perhaps TRBD1 (6 bases). This CDR3 comprises 12 residues. From germline, CDR1 is SEHNR and CDR2 FQNEAQ (reference sequence). Trimming took 0 bases from V and 8 from J, leaving 7 bases between them. Written as DNA, the CDR3 is TGTGCCAGCAGCTTAGCAGGGACAGAAGCTTTCTTT. It yields the protein CASSLAGTEAFF.

The chain is built from TRBV6-5 and TRBJ2-5; possible D gene TRBD2, 5 bases. This CDR3 has 16 amino acids. Germline CDR1 reads MNHEY; CDR2 reads SVGAGI. The V and J ends lost 2 bases and 5 bases respectively, with 18 bases between them. Here the CDR3 reads CASSYPPAVRGETQYF. CDR3 coding DNA: TGTGCCAGCAGTTACCCTCCGGCCGTGAGAGGGGAGACCCAGTACTTC.

This clonotype was recorded a few times. The V and J genes are TRBV4-1 and TRBJ1-4, with TRBD1 as a possible D gene (5 bases). This CDR3 spans 14 amino acids. CDR1 and CDR2 from the germline V gene are MGHRA and YSYEKL. Trimming pared 4 bases from V and 6 bases from J, leaving 12 bases between. CDR3 amino acids: CASSLRQSDEKLFF. The CDR3 DNA is TGCGCCAGCAGCCTCCGACAGTCCGATGAAAAACTGTTTTTT.

The chain joins TRBV28 to TRBJ2-5, with 7 bases lining up with TRBD2. Trimming cost V 2 bases and J 2 bases; bases outside gene matches: 17. The CDR3 loop spans 19 amino acids. Germline assignment: CDR1 MDHEN and CDR2 SYDVKM. CDR3 sequence reads: CASSLKRIAGPFIQETQYF. The DNA of the CDR3 is TGTGCCAGCAGTTTAAAGAGAATAGCGGGTCCCTTCATACAAGAGACCCAGTACTTC.

For this clonotype: The germline gene is not matched at one end of the junction; a read error may be the cause. The chain joins TRBV12-3 or TRBV12-4 to TRBJ2-7; D tentatively fits TRBD1 or TRBD2 (6 bases each). The CDR3 extends over 18 amino acids. CDR3: CTSSPAWPTRGGSYEQYF. Written as DNA, the CDR3 is TGTACCAGCAGCCCTGCCTGGCCGACTAGAGGGGGATCCTACGAGCAGTACTTC.

This clonotype came up many times. This CDR3 reads CASSLIAGGPVGELFF. Written as DNA, the CDR3 is TGTGCCAGCAGTTTAATAGCGGGAGGGCCGGTCGGGGAGCTGTTTTTT. The gene calls are TRBV12-3 or TRBV12-4 and TRBJ2-2; 11 bases are a match to TRBD2. J gave up 7 bases and V 2 bases, and 6 bases lay outside the gene matches. The CDR3 length is 16 residues.

This clonotype has at least ten counts. The V and J genes are TRBV11-2 and TRBJ2-7, with a tentative D call TRBD1 (6 bases). V lost 4 bases and J 5 bases, leaving 12 bases between the germline ends. Germline V lookup: CDR1 SGHAT, CDR2 FQNNGV. The CDR3 runs 13 residues. CDR3 sequence: CASSSGQSDEQYV. The CDR3 DNA is TGTGCCAGCAGCTCGGGACAAAGTGACGAGCAGTACGTC.

There are many counts of this clonotype. This sequence joins TRBV12-3 or TRBV12-4 and TRBJ2-5, with 9 bases matching TRBD1. This CDR3 region has 15 residues. V shed 5 bases, J shed 5 bases, and the junction held 9 bases outside the gene matches. CDR3 DNA sequence: TGTGCCAGCAGTATCCTCGGGACAGGGTTTGAGACCCAGTACTTC. Translating gives CASSILGTGFETQYF.

This clonotype was counted many times. The chain joins TRBV7-9 to TRBJ2-1; 7 bases are shared with TRBD1. Per germline, CDR1 SEHNR and CDR2 FQNEAQ (reference sequence). The CDR3 extends over 15 amino acids. V gave up 7 bases and J gave up 0 bases; unmatched junction bases: 6. For the CDR3, the DNA is TGTGCCAGCACCACTAGGGACAGCTCCTACAATGAGCAGTTCTTC. Translation gives CASTTRDSSYNEQFF.

This clonotype was detected a few times. The chain uses TRBV29-1 and TRBJ1-1; 7 bases align to TRBD1. The CDR3 runs 13 residues. J gave up 6 bases and V 8 bases, and 12 bases lay outside the gene matches. CDR1 and CDR2 (germline): SQVTM, ANQGSEA. CDR3 coding DNA: TGCAGCCTTACAAGACAGGGAAGGGCTGAAGCTTTCTTT. This gives the protein CSLTRQGRAEAFF.

The chain links TRBV28 to TRBJ1-5; D not resolved. From germline, CDR1 is MDHEN and CDR2 SYDVKM. Trimming took 5 bases from V and 0 from J, leaving 14 bases between them. The CDR3 is 16 amino acids. The CDR3 spells CASSPYLGYSNQPQHF. CDR3 nucleotides: TGTGCCAGCAGTCCCTATTTGGGCTATAGCAATCAGCCCCAGCATTTT.

This clonotype was detected only a few times. The V call is TRBV29-1, the J call TRBJ1-2; weak D call: TRBD1 (5 bases). V was cut by 6 bases and J by 8 bases, with 19 bases left in between. This CDR3 is 13 amino acids long. Per germline, CDR1 SQVTM and CDR2 ANQGSEA. CDR3 nucleotide sequence: TGCAGCGTAGAAAACTCCGGGGCGAACGGCTACACCTTC. Protein: CSVENSGANGYTF.

The CDR3 loop reads CASSQGFPSSYNEQFF. CDR3 DNA: TGCGCCAGCAGCCAAGGATTTCCCAGCTCCTACAATGAGCAGTTCTTC. This rearrangement joins TRBV4-1 to TRBJ2-1, with unresolved D. This CDR3 is 16 amino acids long. Trimming left V 1 base short and J 0 bases short, with 10 bases between. CDR1 is MGHRA and CDR2 is YSYEKL in the germline V gene.

This clonotype came up many times. This rearrangement joins TRBV28 to TRBJ1-3; TRBD1 agrees at 9 bases. The length of the CDR3 is 16 residues. Germline V gene sequence: CDR1 MDHEN, CDR2 SYDVKM. The ends lost 6 bases at V and 0 bases at J; junction bases unmatched: 6. The CDR3 DNA reads TGTGCCAGCAGAAGGACAGGGGTCTTCTCTGGAAACACCATATATTTT. Translation: CASRRTGVFSGNTIYF.

This clonotype was seen only a few times. The V call is TRBV7-8, the J call TRBJ2-3; 10 bases align to TRBD2. The trim removed 2 bases at V and 4 bases at J, leaving 9 bases unmatched. This CDR3 spans 17 amino acids. Germline assignment: CDR1 SGHVS and CDR2 FQNEAQ. The CDR3 DNA reads TGTGCCAGCAGCTTAACCCTAGCGGGAGTTCGGGCAGATACGCAGTATTTT. Translated, it gives CASSLTLAGVRADTQYF.

The table lists this clonotype with many counts. V gene TRBV24-1 combines with J gene TRBJ2-2; D possibly corresponds to TRBD2 (5 bases). Germline V gene lookup returns CDR1 KGHDR and CDR2 SFDVKD. V was cut by 5 bases and J by 0 bases, with 12 bases left in between. The CDR3 covers 16 residues. CDR3 sequence (DNA): TGTGCCACCAGTGCGAGGGCGGAGGCGAACACCGGGGAGCTGTTTTTT. Amino acid sequence: CATSARAEANTGELFF.

This sequence joins TRBV28 and TRBJ2-5; possible D gene TRBD1, 6 bases. This CDR3 is 15 amino acids long. Germline V CDR1 and CDR2: MDHEN, SYDVKM. The V and J ends lost 1 base and 2 bases respectively, with 11 bases between them. This CDR3 is CASSLSRQDQETQYF. The CDR3 DNA reads as TGTGCCAGCAGTTTATCACGACAGGATCAAGAGACCCAGTACTTC.